Listed below are T cell receptor beta chains from one sample, sequenced in a study of OX40 agonist ivuxolimab in advanced cancers. Generated by immunoSEQ multiplex PCR, the TCRdb table keeps only in-frame clones and is missing some. The table has 13,000 to 15,000 clones, about 70% seen once; the top ten hold 16%. Here the sequenced sample was CD4+ or CD8+ T cells sorted from blood, taken in a trial of the OX40 agonist ivuxolimab. These receptors originate from an adult with an advanced solid tumor such as melanoma, head and neck, liver or kidney cancer. CDR3s include the opening cysteine and the closing phenylalanine or tryptophan. A D gene is named only where the DNA matches it firmly. Clone sizes are given selectively: once, few, many, or a class where the clone is expanded.

V: TRBV4-1; length: 13; J: TRBJ1-2; D: .; size: .; DNA: TGCGCCAGCAGCACGGACAGAGCGTATGGCTACACCTTC; CDR3: CASSTDRAYGYTF
V: TRBV6-5; length: 15; J: TRBJ2-5; D: .; size: few; DNA: TGTGCCAGCAGTTACGGGAGACAAGAGACGGAGACCCAGTACTTC; CDR3: CASSYGRQETETQYF
V: TRBV7-3; length: 18; J: TRBJ1-1; D: .; size: .; DNA: TGTGCCAGCAGCCCAACTCTAGCGACCGCAAATAGGAACACTGAAGCTTTCTTT; CDR3: CASSPTLATANRNTEAFF
V: TRBV30; length: 14; J: TRBJ1-1; D: TRBD1; size: few; DNA: TGTGCCTGCGACCTACAGGGGGCTTCCACTGAAGCTTTCTTT; CDR3: CACDLQGASTEAFF
V: TRBV11-1; length: 14; J: TRBJ2-1; D: .; size: .; DNA: TGTGCCAGCAGCCAAACAGGGAACCGCAATGAGCAGTTCTTC; CDR3: CASSQTGNRNEQFF
V: TRBV7-8; length: 13; J: TRBJ2-5; D: .; size: .; DNA: TGTGCCAGCAGCTTAGCGCGGCTAGAGACCCAGTACTTC; CDR3: CASSLARLETQYF
V: TRBV19; length: 13; J: TRBJ1-1; D: .; size: .; DNA: TGTGCCAGTAGGCCGGGGGGGTTCGCTGAAGCTTTCTTT; CDR3: CASRPGGFAEAFF
V: TRBV4-3; length: 14; J: TRBJ2-1; D: .; size: once; DNA: TGCGCCAGCAGCCAAGACGCAGCCTACAATGAGCAGTTCTTC; CDR3: CASSQDAAYNEQFF
V: TRBV15; length: 15; J: TRBJ2-7; D: .; size: few; DNA: TGTGCCACCAGCAGAGATCCCGCAGGGTCCTACGAGCAGTACTTC; CDR3: CATSRDPAGSYEQYF
V: TRBV27; length: 14; J: TRBJ2-1; D: TRBD1; size: .; DNA: TGTGCCAGCCTCCGGGACAGGGGATCAAATGAGCAGTTCTTC; CDR3: CASLRDRGSNEQFF
V: TRBV6-5; length: 15; J: TRBJ1-5; D: TRBD1; size: .; DNA: TGTGCCAGCCAGGAAACAGGGGGTGCCAATCAGCCCCAGCATTTT; CDR3: CASQETGGANQPQHF
V: TRBV11-2; length: 12; J: TRBJ1-1; D: .; size: .; DNA: TGTGCCAGCAGCCTGCGGAACACTGAAGCTTTCTTT; CDR3: CASSLRNTEAFF
V: TRBV9; length: 18; J: TRBJ2-3; D: .; size: .; DNA: TGTGCCAGCAGCGCCAGAATAACGGGGAAAGGTCGAACAGATACGCAGTATTTT; CDR3: CASSARITGKGRTDTQYF
V: TRBV6-1; length: 12; J: TRBJ2-7; D: TRBD1; size: .; DNA: TGTGCCGGCCGGGACAGTACCTACGAGCAGTACTTC; CDR3: CAGRDSTYEQYF
V: TRBV6-5; length: 11; J: TRBJ2-7; D: .; size: large; DNA: TGTGCCAGCAGTGCCGGCTACGAGCAGTACTTC; CDR3: CASSAGYEQYF
V: TRBV25-1; length: 11; J: TRBJ2-3; D: .; size: .; DNA: TGTGCCAGCAGTTTTGGGAATACGCAGTATTTT; CDR3: CASSFGNTQYF
V: TRBV4-3; length: 14; J: TRBJ2-7; D: .; size: .; DNA: TGCGCCAGCAGCTCCATAGGGCAGGGGAGGGTGCAGTACTTC; CDR3: CASSSIGQGRVQYF
V: TRBV6-6; length: 12; J: TRBJ2-1; D: .; size: .; DNA: TGTGCCAGCAGTTACGGGATAACCGAGCAGTTCTTC; CDR3: CASSYGITEQFF
V: TRBV27; length: 14; J: TRBJ1-1; D: .; size: .; DNA: TGTGCCAGCAGTTTATACCCGGCCGGGACAGAAGCTTTCTTT; CDR3: CASSLYPAGTEAFF
V: TRBV4-1; length: 13; J: TRBJ2-2; D: .; size: .; DNA: TGCGCCAGCAGCCAGAGGGGGGCCGGGGAGCTGTTTTTT; CDR3: CASSQRGAGELFF
V: TRBV4-1; length: 15; J: TRBJ1-2; D: TRBD1; size: .; DNA: TGCGCCAGCAAGGGACAGGGTAATTCTGAGTATAGCTACACCTTC; CDR3: CASKGQGNSEYSYTF
V: TRBV11-2; length: 15; J: TRBJ1-6; D: .; size: .; DNA: TGCGCCAGCAGCCAAGCGAGGGGCGCAGGATCACCCCTCCACTTT; CDR3: CASSQARGAGSPLHF
V: TRBV19; length: 14; J: TRBJ1-6; D: TRBD1; size: .; DNA: TGTGCCAGTAGGGCAGGACAGGGAACGTTCCCCCTCCACTTT; CDR3: CASRAGQGTFPLHF
V: TRBV9; length: 14; J: TRBJ2-7; D: .; size: .; DNA: TGTGCCAGCAGCGTACCGGACAGTCGAAACGAGCAGTACTTC; CDR3: CASSVPDSRNEQYF
V: TRBV27; length: 15; J: TRBJ2-7; D: .; size: .; DNA: TGTGCCAGCAGTGGGGCGGGGGCCCAAAGGAACGAGCAGTACTTC; CDR3: CASSGAGAQRNEQYF
V: TRBV29-1; length: 13; J: TRBJ2-1; D: TRBD1; size: .; DNA: TGCAGCGTTGTAAGGGGACAGGAAAATGAGCAGTTCTTC; CDR3: CSVVRGQENEQFF
V: TRBV11-1; length: 16; J: TRBJ1-1; D: TRBD1; size: .; DNA: TGTGCCAGCAGCTTAGCCCGGGGGACAGGGAACACTGAAGCTTTCTTT; CDR3: CASSLARGTGNTEAFF
V: TRBV9; length: 14; J: TRBJ2-3; D: .; size: medium-sized; DNA: TGTGCCAGCAGCGTAGGAGGTCCTAAGGGGGGGCAGTATTTT; CDR3: CASSVGGPKGGQYF
V: TRBV2; length: 14; J: TRBJ1-3; D: .; size: .; DNA: TGTGCCAGCAGTGAAGTAGGGGCTGGAAACACCATATATTTT; CDR3: CASSEVGAGNTIYF
V: TRBV5-5; length: 15; J: TRBJ2-3; D: TRBD2; size: .; DNA: TGTGCCAGCACCAACCGGGACTACGACACAGATACGCAGTATTTT; CDR3: CASTNRDYDTDTQYF
V: TRBV15; length: 12; J: TRBJ1-1; D: .; size: .; DNA: TGTGCCACCAGCGGAGACGGGGGTGAAGCTTTCTTT; CDR3: CATSGDGGEAFF
V: TRBV27; length: 18; J: TRBJ2-3; D: TRBD2; size: .; DNA: TGTGCCAGCAGTTTATCGGATCTAGCGGGGGCTCGGGTAGATACGCAGTATTTT; CDR3: CASSLSDLAGARVDTQYF
V: TRBV9; length: 15; J: TRBJ2-3; D: TRBD1; size: .; DNA: TGTGCCAGCAGCGCTGGACAGGGGACCACAGATACGCAGTATTTT; CDR3: CASSAGQGTTDTQYF
V: TRBV27; length: 15; J: TRBJ2-6; D: .; size: few; DNA: TGTGCCAGCAGTTTAGCGCCCCCTGGGGCCAACGTCCTGACTTTC; CDR3: CASSLAPPGANVLTF
V: TRBV5-1; length: 15; J: TRBJ2-2; D: .; size: .; DNA: TGCGCCAGCAGCTACCAACGGGATAACACCGGGGAGCTGTTTTTT; CDR3: CASSYQRDNTGELFF
V: TRBV5-4; length: 16; J: TRBJ2-1; D: TRBD2; size: .; DNA: TGTGCCAGCAGCTTGGGTGGCGGGGGTACCTACAATGAGCAGTTCTTC; CDR3: CASSLGGGGTYNEQFF
V: TRBV19; length: 16; J: TRBJ1-1; D: .; size: .; DNA: TGTGCCAGTAGTATAGATTTGCAGGGTTCGCACACTGAAGCTTTCTTT; CDR3: CASSIDLQGSHTEAFF
V: TRBV7-8; length: 17; J: TRBJ2-2; D: .; size: .; DNA: TGTGCCAGCAGCTTAGACGTCCGAACACCTCTTCCCGGGGAGCTGTTTTTT; CDR3: CASSLDVRTPLPGELFF
V: TRBV15; length: 15; J: TRBJ2-7; D: TRBD1; size: .; DNA: TGTGCCACCAGCAGAGAGACAGGGGGGTCCTACGAGCAGTACTTC; CDR3: CATSRETGGSYEQYF
V: TRBV16; length: 14; J: TRBJ2-7; D: TRBD1; size: .; DNA: TGTGCCAGCAGCTACGGGACAGGGGCCTACGAGCAGTACTTC; CDR3: CASSYGTGAYEQYF
V: TRBV9; length: 14; J: TRBJ2-7; D: TRBD2; size: .; DNA: TGTGCCAGCAGCGTAGGTAGCGGGGGATACGAGCAGTACTTC; CDR3: CASSVGSGGYEQYF
V: TRBV5-1; length: 18; J: TRBJ2-7; D: TRBD2; size: few; DNA: TGCGCCAGCAGCTCCGTGGGACTAGCGGGGGGCCTATCCTACGAGCAGTACTTC; CDR3: CASSSVGLAGGLSYEQYF
V: TRBV7-6; length: 14; J: TRBJ2-7; D: .; size: .; DNA: TGTGCCAGCAGCTTAGCTCTCAGGGGTGGAGAGCAGTACTTC; CDR3: CASSLALRGGEQYF
V: TRBV9; length: 15; J: TRBJ2-7; D: .; size: .; DNA: TGTGCCAGCAGCCCTGGTTGGGGGGCCGATTACGAGCAGTACTTC; CDR3: CASSPGWGADYEQYF
V: TRBV6-5; length: 15; J: TRBJ2-5; D: TRBD2; size: .; DNA: TGTGCCAGCAGTTACGGGCTAGCGGGGGGTGAGACCCAGTACTTC; CDR3: CASSYGLAGGETQYF
V: TRBV10-1; length: 13; J: TRBJ1-1; D: .; size: .; DNA: TGCGCCAGCAGTGACAGGGTGAACACTGAAGCTTTCTTT; CDR3: CASSDRVNTEAFF
V: TRBV9; length: 13; J: TRBJ1-1; D: TRBD1; size: .; DNA: TGTGCCAGCAGCGCGGGACAGAGGACTGAAGCTTTCTTT; CDR3: CASSAGQRTEAFF
V: TRBV27; length: 15; J: TRBJ1-3; D: TRBD1; size: .; DNA: TGTGCCAGCAGTTCACGACAGGGGACTGGAAACACCATATATTTT; CDR3: CASSSRQGTGNTIYF
V: TRBV18; length: 16; J: TRBJ2-5; D: .; size: .; DNA: TGTGCCAGCTCACCACCGGACATTGGGGCACAAGAGACCCAGTACTTC; CDR3: CASSPPDIGAQETQYF
V: TRBV9; length: 16; J: TRBJ2-4; D: .; size: .; DNA: TGTGCCAGCAGCCTAGGGACTCCCGCGCCCAAAAACATTCAGTACTTC; CDR3: CASSLGTPAPKNIQYF
V: TRBV5-4; length: 16; J: TRBJ2-1; D: TRBD2; size: .; DNA: TGTGCCAGCAGTTCCGGACTAGCGGGGCCATACAATGAGCAGTTCTTC; CDR3: CASSSGLAGPYNEQFF
V: TRBV5-1; length: 18; J: TRBJ2-7; D: TRBD1; size: .; DNA: TGCGCCAGCAGCTTGTCGATTCATCCGGGACAGGGTACCTACGAGCAGTACTTC; CDR3: CASSLSIHPGQGTYEQYF
V: TRBV7-9; length: 12; J: TRBJ1-2; D: .; size: once; DNA: TGTGCCAGCAGCGGACAAGGGACCGGAGAGACGTTC; CDR3: CASSGQGTGETF
V: TRBV5-6; length: 13; J: TRBJ2-7; D: .; size: .; DNA: TGTGCCAGCAGCTTGGGCAGCGCCTACGAGCAGTACTTC; CDR3: CASSLGSAYEQYF
V: TRBV6-1; length: 15; J: TRBJ2-4; D: TRBD2; size: .; DNA: TGTGCCAGCAGTGCGACCCTAGCGGACAAAAACATTCAGTACTTC; CDR3: CASSATLADKNIQYF
V: TRBV10-1; length: 13; J: TRBJ1-1; D: .; size: .; DNA: TGCGCCAGCAGAGTGGGGGTGAACACTGAAGCTTTCTTT; CDR3: CASRVGVNTEAFF
V: TRBV7-6; length: 13; J: TRBJ1-1; D: .; size: .; DNA: TGTGCCAGCAGCCCTGCCGGACGCACTGAAGCTTTCTTT; CDR3: CASSPAGRTEAFF
V: TRBV11-1; length: 15; J: TRBJ2-3; D: .; size: .; DNA: TGTGCCAGCAGCCCCGGCCCAGGGTGGGGGGATACGCAGTATTTT; CDR3: CASSPGPGWGDTQYF
V: TRBV7-9; length: 13; J: TRBJ1-1; D: .; size: few; DNA: TGTGCCAGCAGCCGAGGCGCGGACACTGAAGCTTTCTTT; CDR3: CASSRGADTEAFF
V: TRBV5-6; length: 15; J: TRBJ1-1; D: .; size: .; DNA: TGTGCCAGCAGCTCGTGGGACATCTTGAACACTGAAGCTTTCTTT; CDR3: CASSSWDILNTEAFF